This T cell receptor beta chain derives from a study of identical twins. Findings and limits, study-wide: Zero-insertion findings could be partly confounded by invariant cells (MAIT and iNKT cells). Insertion counts were lower in abundant cord blood beta clonotypes, a trend that memory repertoires did not show. Out-of-frame TCR alpha sharing observed in monozygotic twins exceeded model estimates.

V was clipped by 0 bases and J by 5 bases, with 13 bases between them. Looked up from germline, CDR1 is SSHAT and CDR2 is FNYEAQ (reference sequence). The CDR3 is 15 residues long. Regarding this clonotype: Its antigen is still unknown.

TCRdb fed the 5' RACE reads into MiXCR, producing one record per CDR3 protein. The table has under 250,000 distinct CDR3 sequences, approximately 7.9% seen once. These records were also assigned to another study, of yellow fever vaccine responses in identical twins.

This receptor was taken from a woman aged 18-29 years in good health. The V gene is TRBV7-7, the J gene TRBJ2-5; D gene unclear. The sample taken for sequencing was CD8+ T cells sorted from blood. CDR3 nucleotide sequence: TGTGCCAGCAGCTTAGCGGGTAGCCTTATCGAGACCCAGTACTTC. Amino acid sequence: CASSLAGSLIETQYF. Full variable domain (missing parts from reference TRBV7-7 and TRBJ2-5): GAGVSQSPRYKVTKRGQDVTLRCDPISSHATLYWYQQALGQGPEFLTYFNYEAQPDKSGLPSDRFSAERPEGSISTLTIQRTEQRDSAMYRCASSLAGSLIETQYFGPGTRLLVL.